This T cell receptor (beta chain) comes out of a study of blood T cell repertoires in COVID-19. Study-wide context: T cells, B-cell-depleted T cells, or PBMCs supplied cDNA or gDNA.

Participant age was roughly 18 to 100 years, and participants resided in approximately 24 US areas. Each participant's cohort was designated according to participant-reported clinical history. Two negative PCRs, clearance, or symptom resolution characterized the recovered Cohort 3 donors. CDR1 SGHNT and CDR2 YYREEE come from the germline V gene (reference sequence). This CDR3 contains 13 residues. Trimming at V came to 3 bases and at J to 8 bases, leaving 0 bases not matched to a gene. Generated by immunoSEQ multiplex PCR, the TCRdb table keeps only in-frame clones and is missing some. The sample lists 200,000 or so clones; about 80% were seen once.

The chain joins TRBV5-4 to TRBJ1-6; TRBD1 aligns across 9 bases. This clonotype was sampled from a man aged 40-55 years who had recovered from COVID-19. The specimen sequenced was PBMCs or T cells enriched from blood (not recorded which). This CDR3 reads CASSWDRDSPLHF. The CDR3 nucleotides are TGTGCCAGCAGCTGGGACAGGGATTCACCCCTCCACTTT.